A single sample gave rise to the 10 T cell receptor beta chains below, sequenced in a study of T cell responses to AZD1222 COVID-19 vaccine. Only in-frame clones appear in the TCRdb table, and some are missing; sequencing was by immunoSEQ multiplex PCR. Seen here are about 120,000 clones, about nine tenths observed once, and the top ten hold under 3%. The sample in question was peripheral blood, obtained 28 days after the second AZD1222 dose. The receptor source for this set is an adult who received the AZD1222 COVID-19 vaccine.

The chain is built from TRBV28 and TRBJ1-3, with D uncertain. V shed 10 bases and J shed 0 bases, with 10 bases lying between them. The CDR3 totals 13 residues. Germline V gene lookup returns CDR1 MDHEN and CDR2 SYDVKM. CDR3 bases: TGTGCCACCTTGACGGCCTCTGGAAACACCATATATTTT. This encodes CATLTASGNTIYF.

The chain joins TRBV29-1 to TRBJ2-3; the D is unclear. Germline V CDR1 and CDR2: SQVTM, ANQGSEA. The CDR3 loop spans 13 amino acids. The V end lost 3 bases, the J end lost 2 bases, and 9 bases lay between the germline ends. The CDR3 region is CSVDGTLTDTQYF. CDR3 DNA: TGCAGCGTTGACGGAACCCTCACAGATACGCAGTATTTT.

CDR3 residues: CAISERAGETEAFF. The CDR3 bases are TGTGCCATCAGTGAGAGGGCAGGGGAAACTGAAGCTTTCTTT. V usage is TRBV10-3 and J usage is TRBJ1-1, with D perhaps TRBD1 (6 bases). Germline V lookup: CDR1 ENHRY, CDR2 SYGVKD. There are 14 residues in the CDR3. V shed 2 bases and J shed 5 bases, with 12 bases lying between them.

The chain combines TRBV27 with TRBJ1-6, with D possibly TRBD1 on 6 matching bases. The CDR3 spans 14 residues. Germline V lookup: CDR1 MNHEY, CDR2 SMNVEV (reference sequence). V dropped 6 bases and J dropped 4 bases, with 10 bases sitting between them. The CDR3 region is CASRSTGYNSPLHF. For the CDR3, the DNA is TGTGCCAGCAGATCTACAGGGTATAATTCACCCCTCCACTTT.

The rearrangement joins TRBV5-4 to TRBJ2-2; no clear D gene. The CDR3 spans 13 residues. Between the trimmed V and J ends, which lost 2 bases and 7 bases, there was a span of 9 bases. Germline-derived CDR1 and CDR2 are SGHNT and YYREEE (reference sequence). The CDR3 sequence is CASSFARSGELFF. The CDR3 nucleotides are TGTGCCAGCAGCTTCGCGCGGAGCGGGGAGCTGTTTTTT.

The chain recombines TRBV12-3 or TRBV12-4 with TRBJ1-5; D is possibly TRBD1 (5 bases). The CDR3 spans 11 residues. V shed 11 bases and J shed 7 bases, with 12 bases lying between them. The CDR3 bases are TGTGCCTCAGGGCATGGACAGCCCCAGCATTTT. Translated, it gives CASGHGQPQHF.

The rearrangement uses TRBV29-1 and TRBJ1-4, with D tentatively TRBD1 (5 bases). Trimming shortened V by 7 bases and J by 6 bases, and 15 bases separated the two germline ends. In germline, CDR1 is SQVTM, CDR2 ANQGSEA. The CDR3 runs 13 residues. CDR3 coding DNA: TGCAGCGCCGGGACGGCAAGTGATGAAAAACTGTTTTTT. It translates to CSAGTASDEKLFF.

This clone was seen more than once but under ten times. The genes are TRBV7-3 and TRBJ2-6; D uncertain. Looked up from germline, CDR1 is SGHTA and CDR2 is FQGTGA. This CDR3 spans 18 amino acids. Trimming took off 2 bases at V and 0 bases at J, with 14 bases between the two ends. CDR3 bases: TGTGCCAGCAGCTTACAGGCCCCCTTGTCCTCTGGGGCCAACGTCCTGACTTTC. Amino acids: CASSLQAPLSSGANVLTF.

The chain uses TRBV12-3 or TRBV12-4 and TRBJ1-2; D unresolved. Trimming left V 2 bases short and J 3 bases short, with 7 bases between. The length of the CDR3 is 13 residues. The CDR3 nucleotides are TGTGCCAGCAGTTTAAGGACGGACTATGGCTACACCTTC. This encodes CASSLRTDYGYTF.

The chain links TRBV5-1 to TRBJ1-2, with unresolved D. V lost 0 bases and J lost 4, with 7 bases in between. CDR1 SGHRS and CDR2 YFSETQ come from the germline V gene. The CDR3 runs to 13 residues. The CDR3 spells CASSLASGYGYTF. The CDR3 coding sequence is TGCGCCAGCAGCTTGGCCAGCGGCTATGGCTACACCTTC.